This T cell receptor beta chain was identified during a study of blood T cell repertoires in COVID-19. As for the study in general: Samples came from the United States, Italy and Spain, spanning acute and convalescent COVID-19.

The CDR3 extends over 16 amino acids. The germline CDR1 and CDR2 sequences are LNHDA and SQIVND (reference sequence). The V segment lost 4 bases and the J segment 5 bases; nucleotides outside the gene matches: 10. Repertoires were generated with immunoSEQ multiplex PCR, while TCRdb's copy carries only in-frame clones and drops some. The sample yields 70,000 to 80,000 clones, around 93% seen once. This receptor was taken from a woman aged 60 to 75 with active COVID-19. The V and J genes are TRBV19 and TRBJ1-4; 7 nucleotides line up with TRBD1. The sample taken for sequencing was peripheral blood. The CDR3 bases are TGTGCCAGTAGTAACCCACGGAGGGGGCCGAATGAAAAACTGTTTTTT. It yields the protein CASSNPRRGPNEKLFF.